Listed below are T cell receptor beta chains from one sample, sequenced in a study of beta chain features in type 1 diabetes. Sequencing used immunoSEQ multiplex PCR; TCRdb keeps in-frame clones, though not all of them. The table includes 900,000 or so clones, 17% detected once. Sequenced material: naive CD4+ T cells from blood. The receptors derive from a woman between 18 and 30 years old in good health. CDR3s leave out the opening cysteine and the closing phenylalanine or tryptophan. The D gene is left open where the match is weak.

ASTPTRSMASIYGYT	NA	TRBV4-2
ATSRDPGRNTEAF	NA	TRBV15
ASSVQARETQY	NA	TRBV2
ASSQSITDLGNIQY	NA	TRBV16
ASASGSYNEQF	NA	TRBV11-3
ASSQDKGGDTHGYT	NA	TRBV4-1
ASSQEAEFGNQPQH	NA	TRBV4-2
ASSLAGLANYGYT	NA	TRBV7-2
ASSFTGSNYGYT	NA	TRBV11-2
ASSLVSSIYEQY	NA	TRBV11-2
ASSPPLGAGYGYT	NA	TRBV18
ASSGTGTNEAF	NA	TRBV11-1
ASSSGLAYSYTQY	TRBD2	TRBV7-2
ASSFGGIGEQY	NA	TRBV28
ASSTGLAYNEQF	TRBD2	TRBV5-1
ATGGSPGNTEAF	NA	TRBV19
ASSYSGTGGPEQY	TRBD1	TRBV6-6
ASTGGGYGSYNEQF	TRBD2	TRBV2
ASSLDPNTEAF	NA	TRBV7-2
ASSAPITDYGYT	NA	TRBV6-6
SAGGLAGSNEQY	TRBD2	TRBV29-1
ASSLGGQYGYT	TRBD1	TRBV7-9
ASSLVAGTGGNIQY	TRBD1	TRBV7-2
ASSLGLAASYEQY	TRBD2	TRBV7-9
ASSSRPGELF	NA	TRBV6-5
ARPTANTGELF	NA	TRBV19
ASSDGQFTDTQY	NA	TRBV10-1
ASSPGGQILGETQY	NA	TRBV9
ASSRGPGQVSYEQY	TRBD1	TRBV7-2
ASSPNIGEAGANVLT	NA	TRBV5-6
ASSQDPRTEQY	NA	TRBV4-1
SVEPRGGTSGRAAYNEQF	TRBD2	TRBV29-1
ASSRGKTQY	NA	TRBV7-8
SVRTGDNS	NA	TRBV20-1
ASRTPSSYEQY	NA	TRBV28
ASSEGTSWYEQY	NA	TRBV9
ASSLASAGNYGYT	NA	TRBV5-1
ASHQGAGEQY	TRBD1	TRBV6-6
ASSLVDSYEQY	NA	TRBV5-6
SVAAGGNTGELF	NA	TRBV29-1
ASGRVETQY	NA	TRBV7-2
ASSPSGGALYEQY	TRBD1	TRBV28
ASSIRGGETQY	TRBD2	TRBV11-2
SVEDRQGSNYGYT	NA	TRBV29-1
ASSVAAGNSYEQY	NA	TRBV9
ATSRDLAGGTDTQY	TRBD2	TRBV15
ASSLRAGEQF	NA	TRBV7-2
ASSWAHEQY	NA	TRBV28
ASSAPGSGYT	NA	TRBV7-3
ASSQDLDPSTEAF	NA	TRBV4-3
ASGLGLAGGLYNEQF	TRBD2	TRBV12-5
ASSPLGQSSGANVLT	NA	TRBV18
ASKEWRGTDTQY	NA	TRBV2
ASSSRDLYGYT	NA	TRBV6-5
ASSPRGGAYGYT	NA	TRBV5-4
ASSPALSTGELF	NA	TRBV7-2
ASSSPGRTDTQY	NA	TRBV5-4